These 27 T cell receptor beta chains originate from one sample sequenced in a study of blood T cell repertoires in COVID-19. Clones were read by immunoSEQ multiplex PCR, and TCRdb kept only the in-frame ones, dropping some. The sample yields roughly 190,000 clones, approximately 88% seen once. Material: PBMCs or T cells enriched from blood (not recorded which). The origin of the receptors is a woman aged 30 to 39 who had recovered from COVID-19.

The V call is TRBV11-3, the J call TRBJ2-1; weak D call: TRBD2 (5 bases). Trimming stripped 7 bases from V and 0 bases from J, with 10 bases between. Germline CDR1 is SGHNT and CDR2 is YENEEA. The CDR3 runs 14 residues. The CDR3, as DNA: TGTGCCAGCAAACGGGATCGCTCCTACAATGAGCAGTTCTTC. Its protein product is CASKRDRSYNEQFF.

The rearrangement uses TRBV6-5 and TRBJ1-1, with 7 bases aligning to TRBD1. This CDR3 comprises 14 residues. In germline, CDR1 is MNHEY, CDR2 SVGAGI. With 1 base clipped from V and 6 bases from J, the junction kept 5 bases outside the gene matches. This chain's CDR3 is CASSYLGRGSEAFF. The CDR3 DNA reads as TGTGCCAGCAGTTACTTGGGCAGGGGGTCTGAAGCTTTCTTT.

The V call is TRBV14, the J call TRBJ1-6; unclear D gene. Germline loops: CDR1 SGHDN, CDR2 FVKESK. V lost 0 bases and J lost 9, with 6 bases in between. The CDR3 has 13 residues. CDR3 nucleotides: TGTGCCAGCAGCCAAGAACAGATTTCACCCCTCCACTTT. It yields the protein CASSQEQISPLHF.

The chain carries TRBV5-4 and TRBJ1-2, with D possibly matching TRBD1 (6 bases). The CDR3 is 15 amino acids. The germline gives CDR1 SGHNT, CDR2 YYREEE (reference sequence). V lost 0 bases and J 6 bases, leaving 15 bases between the germline ends. For the CDR3, the DNA is TGTGCCAGCAGCTTGGTTGGCAGGGGTATGAATGGCTACACCTTC. Its translation: CASSLVGRGMNGYTF. The entire variable domain, with the rest obtained from reference TRBV5-4 and TRBJ1-2, is as follows: ETGVTQSPTHLIKTRGQQVTLRCSSQSGHNTVSWYQQALGQGPQFIFQYYREEENGRGNFPPRFSGLQFPNYSSELNVNALELDDSALYLCASSLVGRGMNGYTFGSGTRLTVV.

The V gene is TRBV3-1 (or the pseudogene TRBV3-2), the J gene TRBJ1-1; TRBD1 is a possible D gene (5 bases). V was pared by 4 bases and J by 1 base, with 13 bases between. Per germline, CDR1 LGHDT and CDR2 YNNKEL (reference sequence). This CDR3 contains 15 residues. The CDR3: CASSLSPTANTEAFF. The CDR3 DNA follows: TGTGCCAGCAGCCTAAGCCCGACAGCGAACACTGAAGCTTTCTTT.

This clone has just a few counts. The chain joins TRBV7-8 to TRBJ1-5; D is undetermined. This CDR3 spans 12 amino acids. V was clipped by 6 bases and J by 1 base, with 4 bases between them. Germline CDR1 and CDR2: SGHVS and FQNEAQ. The CDR3: CASSQSNQPQHF. DNA of the CDR3: TGTGCCAGCAGTCAAAGCAATCAGCCCCAGCATTTT.

This clone was detected many times. V usage is TRBV11-2 and J usage is TRBJ2-7, with D maybe TRBD1 (5 bases). V was trimmed by 5 bases and J by 5 bases, leaving 16 bases between them. The length of the CDR3 is 14 residues. Germline V gene sequence: CDR1 SGHAT, CDR2 FQNNGV. This chain's CDR3 is CASSRIQGSHEQYV. The DNA for the CDR3 is TGTGCCAGCAGCAGAATCCAGGGATCCCACGAGCAGTACGTC.

J is TRBJ2-5 and V is TRBV9; 7 bases are a match to TRBD1. V shed 4 bases, J shed 5 bases, and the junction held 8 bases outside the gene matches. This CDR3 spans 14 amino acids. Germline V gives CDR1 SGDLS, CDR2 YYNGEE. The CDR3 nucleotides are TGTGCCAGCAGCCCAGACAGGGTACGGGAGACCCAGTACTTC. Protein sequence: CASSPDRVRETQYF.

CDR3 sequence: CASSPSAGTPGQQFF. CDR3 in DNA: TGTGCCAGCAGCCCGTCGGCGGGAACCCCTGGGCAGCAGTTCTTC. The chain carries TRBV7-3 and TRBJ2-1; tentatively, D is TRBD2 (6 bases). The V end lost 5 bases, the J end lost 11 bases, and 22 bases lay between the germline ends. The CDR3 runs 15 residues. Looked up from germline, CDR1 is SGHTA and CDR2 is FQGTGA.

The chain recombines TRBV5-8 with TRBJ1-5; TRBD1 matches 9 bases. Germline assignment: CDR1 SGHTS and CDR2 YDEGEE. The CDR3 covers 15 residues. Losses at the gene ends were 1 base for V and 3 bases for J; bases not matched to a gene: 2. The CDR3 loop reads CASSLHRGPNQPQHF. CDR3 nucleotide sequence: TGTGCCAGCAGCTTGCACAGGGGGCCCAATCAGCCCCAGCATTTT.

This chain links TRBV7-2 with TRBJ2-1; 13 bases line up with TRBD2. The CDR3 sequence is 16 residues long. The V gene end was trimmed by 3 bases and the J gene end by 5 bases; junction bases not matched to a gene: 4. Germline lookup yields CDR1 SGHTA and CDR2 FQGNSA. In DNA, the CDR3 is TGTGCCAGCAGCTTGTGGGGGACTAGCGGGAACAATGAGCAGTTCTTC. Protein product: CASSLWGTSGNNEQFF.

The V gene is TRBV28, the J gene TRBJ2-1, with 12 bases that match TRBD2. CDR3 length: 20 amino acids. Germline V gene data show CDR1 as MDHEN and CDR2 as SYDVKM. Trimming took 5 bases from V and 0 from J; bases not matched to a gene: 14. CDR3 amino acids: CASSQTTGTSGQSSYNEQFF. CDR3 coding DNA: TGTGCCAGCAGTCAAACTACCGGGACTAGCGGGCAGAGCTCCTACAATGAGCAGTTCTTC.

This clone was detected once. V is TRBV5-5 and J is TRBJ1-3, with TRBD1 matching over 7 bases. CDR1 and CDR2 from the germline V gene are SGHKS and YYEKEE (reference sequence). The CDR3 covers 15 residues. V lost 4 bases and J lost 1; bases outside the gene matches: 5. The CDR3 DNA is TGTGCCAGCAGCCTAGGGACAGATTCTGGAAACACCATATATTTT. It yields the protein CASSLGTDSGNTIYF.

The chain employs TRBV7-3 and TRBJ2-2; 10 bases are a match to TRBD1. This CDR3 region has 15 residues. Trimming took 2 bases from V and 4 from J; bases not matched to a gene: 1. The germline V gene has CDR1 SGHTA and CDR2 FQGTGA. CDR3 residues: CASSLDRGRTGELFF. CDR3 sequence (DNA): TGTGCCAGCAGCTTAGACAGGGGGCGCACCGGGGAGCTGTTTTTT.

The rearrangement uses TRBV3-1 (or the pseudogene TRBV3-2) and TRBJ1-2; TRBD1 is a possible D gene (5 bases). The germline CDR1 and CDR2 sequences are LGHDT and YNNKEL (reference sequence). This CDR3 has 12 amino acids. V was shortened by 6 bases and J by 6 bases, with 11 bases between the two germline ends. CDR3 amino acids: CASSENRNGYTF. The CDR3 coding sequence is TGTGCCAGCAGTGAAAACAGGAATGGCTACACCTTC.

The CDR3 DNA is TGTGCCAGCAGCGTAGCGAGTAGCGGGAGCTACAATGAGCAGTTCTTC. Translated, it gives CASSVASSGSYNEQFF. The chain employs TRBV9 and TRBJ2-1; 9 bases match TRBD2. Germline V gives CDR1 SGDLS, CDR2 YYNGEE. Losses at the gene ends were 0 bases for V and 3 bases for J; bases not matched to a gene: 4. The CDR3 is 16 residues long.

V is TRBV23-1 and J is TRBJ1-5, with TRBD1 matching over 7 bases. TRBV23-1 is annotated as an ORF whose role is uncertain. The junction had 12 bases not matched to a gene; V was cut back by 6 bases and J by 10 bases. This CDR3 region has 14 residues. In DNA, the CDR3 is TGCGCCAGCAGGCGGACAGGTTTGGTTATACCCCAGCATTTT. Amino acids: CASRRTGLVIPQHF.

This rearrangement joins TRBV5-1 to TRBJ2-7; D possibly corresponds to TRBD2 (5 bases). Germline assignment: CDR1 SGHRS and CDR2 YFSETQ. V was clipped by 6 bases and J by 0 bases, with 10 bases between them. The CDR3 is 13 amino acids. The DNA for the CDR3 is TGCGCCAGCACCGGACTTTCCTCCTACGAGCAGTACTTC. Amino acid sequence: CASTGLSSYEQYF.

The chain links TRBV7-9 to TRBJ2-7; D might be TRBD1 (6 bases). The V gene's germline CDR1 is SEHNR and CDR2 FQNEAQ (reference sequence). V was trimmed by 7 bases and J by 7 bases, leaving 14 bases between them. This CDR3 is 12 amino acids long. The CDR3 region is CASNSGVGEQYF. In DNA, the CDR3 is TGTGCCAGCAATTCAGGGGTTGGTGAGCAGTACTTC.

The V and J genes are TRBV5-4 and TRBJ2-2; tentative D call: TRBD1 (5 bases). V was shortened by 2 bases and J by 2 bases, with 16 bases between the two germline ends. This CDR3 is 17 amino acids long. Per the germline V gene, CDR1 is SGHNT and CDR2 is YYREEE (reference sequence). The CDR3 sequence is CASSFLRQGGNTGELFF. In DNA form, the CDR3 reads TGTGCCAGCAGCTTTTTGCGCCAGGGTGGAAACACCGGGGAGCTGTTTTTT.

J is TRBJ2-7 and V is TRBV30; 12 bases align to TRBD2. V shed 0 bases and J 3 bases; nucleotides not matched to a gene: 18. CDR1 and CDR2 (germline): GTSNPN, SVGIG (reference sequence). The CDR3 has 20 residues. The CDR3 coding sequence is TGTGCCTGGAGTGTTTCCAGACTAGCGGGAGTTAGGTCGGGGTTCTACGAGCAGTACTTC. Its translation: CAWSVSRLAGVRSGFYEQYF.

The chain is built from TRBV28 and TRBJ1-5; D may be TRBD1 (5 bases). The V gene lost 5 bases and the J gene lost 0 bases, with 17 bases spanning the gap. Germline CDR1 and CDR2: MDHEN and SYDVKM. The CDR3 contains 17 residues. In nucleotides, the CDR3 is TGTGCCAGCAGTGGCGTGGGTCCGGGGGTTAGCAATCAGCCCCAGCATTTT. This encodes CASSGVGPGVSNQPQHF.

The rearrangement uses TRBV7-3 and TRBJ2-1; 9 bases are a match to TRBD2. J gave up 7 bases and V 1 base, and 8 bases lay outside the gene matches. Germline-derived CDR1 and CDR2 are SGHTA and FQGTGA. The CDR3 extends over 16 amino acids. For the CDR3, the DNA is TGTGCCAGCAGCTTAAAACCGCGGGAGGGTATGAATGAGCAGTTCTTC. Its protein is CASSLKPREGMNEQFF.

This clone is a singleton in its sample. The rearrangement joins TRBV7-9 to TRBJ2-3, with 12 bases matching TRBD2. The CDR3 has 18 residues. V trimming: 5 bases; J trimming: 6 bases; junction bases outside the gene matches: 15. In germline, CDR1 is SEHNR, CDR2 FQNEAQ (reference sequence). Here the CDR3 DNA reads TGTGCCAGCAGCCCATCGAGGTCTAGCGGGAGGGCGGGGGATACGCAGTATTTT. Its protein is CASSPSRSSGRAGDTQYF.

V and J are TRBV7-3 and TRBJ2-1; D is uncertain. V was trimmed by 5 bases and J by 8 bases, leaving 16 bases between them. This CDR3 spans 14 amino acids. Germline-derived CDR1 and CDR2 are SGHTA and FQGTGA. Here the CDR3 reads CASSRLSMRDEQFF. The DNA for the CDR3 is TGTGCCAGCAGCCGTTTAAGTATGCGAGATGAGCAGTTCTTC.

The rearrangement uses TRBV9 and TRBJ1-6; D unclear. The CDR3 covers 15 residues. V was shortened by 3 bases and J by 14 bases, with 21 bases between the two germline ends. CDR1 and CDR2 (germline): SGDLS, YYNGEE. This CDR3 reads CASSAPESGSVTLHF. CDR3 DNA: TGTGCCAGCAGCGCCCCCGAATCGGGGTCGGTCACCCTCCACTTT. The complete variable domain, with remaining parts taken from reference TRBV9 and TRBJ1-6, reads DSGVTQTPKHLITATGQRVTLRCSPRSGDLSVYWYQQSLDQGLQFLIQYYNGEERAKGNILERFSAQQFPDLHSELNLSSLELGDSALYFCASSAPESGSVTLHFGNGTRLTVT.

The chain recombines TRBV10-3 with TRBJ2-5; TRBD1 is a possible D gene (6 bases). The germline CDR1 and CDR2 sequences are ENHRY and SYGVKD. V was pared by 5 bases and J by 5 bases, with 12 bases between. This CDR3 is built from 13 residues. The CDR3 bases are TGTGCCATCAGTAGCGCCCAGGGGGAGACCCAGTACTTC. This sequence encodes CAISSAQGETQYF.